The rows below give T cell receptor beta chains drawn from one sample of a study of blood T cell repertoires in COVID-19. Repertoires were generated with immunoSEQ multiplex PCR, while TCRdb's copy carries only in-frame clones and drops some. The sample includes hundreds of thousands of clones, roughly 90% of them seen just once. The sequencing sample was made of peripheral blood. These receptors all come from a woman in her 30s with COVID-19, enrolled during active disease. Each CDR3 is given with its conserved first and last residue. Fields, in order: D gene, J gene, V gene, clone size, CDR3 DNA, CDR3 protein. D genes are given only for firm matches. Clone size appears in some rows only: once, few, many, or a class for an expanded clone.

D gene: TRBD2; J gene: TRBJ2-1; V gene: TRBV7-2; clone size: -; CDR3 DNA: TGTGCCAGCAGCCTGGGACTAGCGAAAGAGCAGTTCTTC; CDR3 protein: CASSLGLAKEQFF
D gene: TRBD1; J gene: TRBJ1-1; V gene: TRBV18; clone size: -; CDR3 DNA: TGTGCCAGCTCACTAAAACAGGGGGCGGACACTGAAGCTTTCTTT; CDR3 protein: CASSLKQGADTEAFF
D gene: TRBD1; J gene: TRBJ1-1; V gene: TRBV7-8; clone size: -; CDR3 DNA: TGTGCCAGCAGCCGAGACAGGGAGGGGAGCACTGAAGCTTTCTTT; CDR3 protein: CASSRDREGSTEAFF
D gene: -; J gene: TRBJ1-2; V gene: TRBV30; clone size: few; CDR3 DNA: TGTGCCTGGGCGGGACCAGGCTACACCTTC; CDR3 protein: CAWAGPGYTF
D gene: TRBD1; J gene: TRBJ1-2; V gene: TRBV2; clone size: -; CDR3 DNA: TGTGCCAGCAGTACCCGGGACAGGGGCGTTGGCTACACCTTC; CDR3 protein: CASSTRDRGVGYTF
D gene: TRBD1; J gene: TRBJ1-3; V gene: TRBV5-8; clone size: -; CDR3 DNA: TGTGCCAGCAGCTTAGGACAGGGGGTAAACACCATATATTTT; CDR3 protein: CASSLGQGVNTIYF
D gene: -; J gene: TRBJ1-2; V gene: TRBV30; clone size: -; CDR3 DNA: TGTGCCTGGAGTGGGGCCCCCGGCCCTTATGGCTACACCTTC; CDR3 protein: CAWSGAPGPYGYTF
D gene: -; J gene: TRBJ2-3; V gene: TRBV5-4; clone size: -; CDR3 DNA: TGTGCCAGCAGCCTCGGGACTTCAGATACGCAGTATTTT; CDR3 protein: CASSLGTSDTQYF
D gene: TRBD2; J gene: TRBJ2-5; V gene: TRBV6-6; clone size: -; CDR3 DNA: TGTGCCAGCAACCGGGCCGCGGGAGGGGAGACCCAGTACTTC; CDR3 protein: CASNRAAGGETQYF
D gene: -; J gene: TRBJ1-1; V gene: TRBV5-1; clone size: -; CDR3 DNA: TGCGCCAGCAGCTTGACAGAGAACACTGAAGCTTTCTTT; CDR3 protein: CASSLTENTEAFF
D gene: TRBD1; J gene: TRBJ2-7; V gene: TRBV10-2; clone size: -; CDR3 DNA: TGCGCCAGCAGAACCGAAAGAACAGGGGCCTACGAGCAGTACTTC; CDR3 protein: CASRTERTGAYEQYF
D gene: TRBD2; J gene: TRBJ2-3; V gene: TRBV4-3; clone size: -; CDR3 DNA: TGCGCCAGCAGCCAAGAAGGTCGGGGGGATGCAGATACGCAGTATTTT; CDR3 protein: CASSQEGRGDADTQYF
D gene: TRBD1; J gene: TRBJ2-1; V gene: TRBV24-1; clone size: -; CDR3 DNA: TGTGCCACCAGTGATACGGGACAGGGGAGCGGGAATGAGCAGTTCTTC; CDR3 protein: CATSDTGQGSGNEQFF
D gene: TRBD2; J gene: TRBJ2-3; V gene: TRBV6-5; clone size: -; CDR3 DNA: TGTGCCAGCAGTTACTCATTAGCGGGAGGGACAGATACGCAGTATTTT; CDR3 protein: CASSYSLAGGTDTQYF
D gene: TRBD1; J gene: TRBJ2-3; V gene: TRBV10-1; clone size: -; CDR3 DNA: TGCGCCAGCAGTGGAGCCGGGACAGGGATCACAGATACGCAGTATTTT; CDR3 protein: CASSGAGTGITDTQYF
D gene: TRBD1; J gene: TRBJ2-5; V gene: TRBV28; clone size: -; CDR3 DNA: TGTGCCAGCGGGACAGAACAAGAGACCCAGTACTTC; CDR3 protein: CASGTEQETQYF
D gene: TRBD1; J gene: TRBJ1-2; V gene: TRBV11-3; clone size: -; CDR3 DNA: TGTGCCAGCAGCCCAAGGACAGGGGCGAGGGGGAACTATGGCTACACCTTC; CDR3 protein: CASSPRTGARGNYGYTF
D gene: -; J gene: TRBJ1-6; V gene: TRBV12-5; clone size: -; CDR3 DNA: TGTGCTAGTGGTTTGTCCCTTTATAATTCACCCCTCCACTTT; CDR3 protein: CASGLSLYNSPLHF
D gene: -; J gene: TRBJ2-1; V gene: TRBV30; clone size: -; CDR3 DNA: TGTGCCTGGAGTGTACATGGGCGGGACAATGAGCAGTTCTTC; CDR3 protein: CAWSVHGRDNEQFF
D gene: -; J gene: TRBJ1-2; V gene: TRBV11-2; clone size: -; CDR3 DNA: TGTGCCAGCAGCTTAGATCCAGGACAGTTAAACTATGGCTACACCTTC; CDR3 protein: CASSLDPGQLNYGYTF
D gene: TRBD1; J gene: TRBJ2-2; V gene: TRBV11-2; clone size: once; CDR3 DNA: TGTGCCAGCAGCTTATGGGCAGGGGGAAACACCGGGGAGCTGTTTTTT; CDR3 protein: CASSLWAGGNTGELFF
D gene: -; J gene: TRBJ1-1; V gene: TRBV5-4; clone size: -; CDR3 DNA: TGTGCCAGCACCAGCGGTGATGGAGTGGCTGAAGCTTTCTTT; CDR3 protein: CASTSGDGVAEAFF
D gene: -; J gene: TRBJ2-1; V gene: TRBV29-1; clone size: -; CDR3 DNA: TGCAGCGTTGTTGGGGGAGGCATCGTCAATGAGCAGTTCTTC; CDR3 protein: CSVVGGGIVNEQFF
D gene: -; J gene: TRBJ1-1; V gene: TRBV18; clone size: -; CDR3 DNA: TGTGCCAGCTCAAGCGGGACGCTGGGAGTTGAAGCTTTCTTT; CDR3 protein: CASSSGTLGVEAFF
D gene: -; J gene: TRBJ2-7; V gene: TRBV9; clone size: -; CDR3 DNA: TGTGCCAGCAATCCACCCCTAGTTCACGAGCAGTACTTC; CDR3 protein: CASNPPLVHEQYF
D gene: -; J gene: TRBJ2-5; V gene: TRBV4-1; clone size: -; CDR3 DNA: TGCGGTCTTTCACAGGGCGAACAAGAGACCCAGTACTTC; CDR3 protein: CGLSQGEQETQYF
D gene: -; J gene: TRBJ2-3; V gene: TRBV9; clone size: -; CDR3 DNA: TGTGCCAGCAGCGCACTATATGACTACACAGATACGCAGTATTTT; CDR3 protein: CASSALYDYTDTQYF
D gene: -; J gene: TRBJ2-3; V gene: TRBV10-2; clone size: -; CDR3 DNA: TGCGCCAGCAGTGAGCTCGTCCCCGCGGATACGCAGTATTTT; CDR3 protein: CASSELVPADTQYF
D gene: TRBD2; J gene: TRBJ2-1; V gene: TRBV19; clone size: -; CDR3 DNA: TGTGCCAGTAGTATTACTAGCGGGAGTTTTACCTACAATGAGCAGTTCTTC; CDR3 protein: CASSITSGSFTYNEQFF
D gene: -; J gene: TRBJ2-1; V gene: TRBV2; clone size: -; CDR3 DNA: TGTGCCAGCAGTGTCAACAGGGGGGGATACAATGAGCAGTTCTTC; CDR3 protein: CASSVNRGGYNEQFF
D gene: -; J gene: TRBJ1-2; V gene: TRBV7-2; clone size: -; CDR3 DNA: TGTGCCAGCAGCTTAGACCTCAGGGGAGACTATGGCTACACCTTC; CDR3 protein: CASSLDLRGDYGYTF
D gene: TRBD2; J gene: TRBJ2-3; V gene: TRBV7-9; clone size: -; CDR3 DNA: TGTGCCAGCAGCACTAGACTAGCGGGGGCCCTAACAGATACGCAGTATTTT; CDR3 protein: CASSTRLAGALTDTQYF
D gene: -; J gene: TRBJ1-5; V gene: TRBV7-2; clone size: -; CDR3 DNA: TGTGCCAGCAGCTTAAGTCAGCGGGTTTATAGCAATCAGCCCCAGCATTTT; CDR3 protein: CASSLSQRVYSNQPQHF
D gene: -; J gene: TRBJ2-1; V gene: TRBV5-4; clone size: -; CDR3 DNA: TGTGCCAGCAGCTCATTAGTGAGAGGCGATGAGCAGTTCTTC; CDR3 protein: CASSSLVRGDEQFF
D gene: -; J gene: TRBJ2-5; V gene: TRBV19; clone size: -; CDR3 DNA: TGTGCCAGTAGTCCTATAGGGTTGGGGGCGCCCCAAGAGACCCAGTACTTC; CDR3 protein: CASSPIGLGAPQETQYF
D gene: -; J gene: TRBJ1-2; V gene: TRBV7-2; clone size: -; CDR3 DNA: TGTGCCAGCAGCTTAGACCAACTTGGCTACACCTTC; CDR3 protein: CASSLDQLGYTF
D gene: TRBD2; J gene: TRBJ2-1; V gene: TRBV6-6; clone size: -; CDR3 DNA: TGTGCCAGCAGTCAACTGTTCGAAGCTAGGCCTAGCGGGGGGGCCATTACCTACAATGAGCAGTTCTTC; CDR3 protein: CASSQLFEARPSGGAITYNEQFF
D gene: -; J gene: TRBJ1-1; V gene: TRBV12-5; clone size: -; CDR3 DNA: TGTGCTAGTGGCATTGGGGAGGGTAGGGCTGAAGCTTTCTTT; CDR3 protein: CASGIGEGRAEAFF
D gene: -; J gene: TRBJ1-1; V gene: TRBV18; clone size: once; CDR3 DNA: TGTGCCAGCTCAGGCGGCAGGACAAGGGGCACTGAAGCTTTCTTT; CDR3 protein: CASSGGRTRGTEAFF
D gene: -; J gene: TRBJ2-7; V gene: TRBV3-1/TRBV3-2; clone size: -; CDR3 DNA: TGTGCCAGCAGCCAAGTCGAGTCGGGCGAGCAGTACTTC; CDR3 protein: CASSQVESGEQYF
D gene: -; J gene: TRBJ2-1; V gene: TRBV4-3; clone size: -; CDR3 DNA: TGCGCCAGCAGCCAAGTCGGGGGAGATGAGCAGTTCTTC; CDR3 protein: CASSQVGGDEQFF
D gene: TRBD2; J gene: TRBJ2-1; V gene: TRBV10-3; clone size: -; CDR3 DNA: TGTGCCATCAGTGAGTCTTCCCTAGCGGGGATCCTCCGAGGCTACAATGAGCAGTTCTTC; CDR3 protein: CAISESSLAGILRGYNEQFF
D gene: TRBD1; J gene: TRBJ2-4; V gene: TRBV10-1; clone size: -; CDR3 DNA: TGCGCCAGCAGCGAAGACAGGGAAATCAAAAACATTCAGTACTTC; CDR3 protein: CASSEDREIKNIQYF
D gene: -; J gene: TRBJ2-2; V gene: TRBV5-5; clone size: -; CDR3 DNA: TGTGCCAGCAGCTTGGGAATCGGGACCGGGGAGCTGTTTTTT; CDR3 protein: CASSLGIGTGELFF
D gene: -; J gene: TRBJ2-1; V gene: TRBV5-8; clone size: -; CDR3 DNA: TGTGCCAGCAGCCGGACCCCCGCAAGCGGGCAGTTCTTC; CDR3 protein: CASSRTPASGQFF
D gene: -; J gene: TRBJ1-2; V gene: TRBV6-2/TRBV6-3; clone size: -; CDR3 DNA: TGTGCCAGCAGTTTTCGGGGTTCTGGCTACACCTTC; CDR3 protein: CASSFRGSGYTF
D gene: -; J gene: TRBJ1-3; V gene: TRBV14; clone size: -; CDR3 DNA: TGTGCCAGCAGCCATGAGCGATCGAACACCATATATTTT; CDR3 protein: CASSHERSNTIYF
D gene: TRBD1; J gene: TRBJ1-4; V gene: TRBV5-5; clone size: -; CDR3 DNA: TGTGCCAGCAGCGTGGGGGCCGGGACAGGGAGAGAAAAACTGTTTTTT; CDR3 protein: CASSVGAGTGREKLFF
D gene: -; J gene: TRBJ1-1; V gene: TRBV7-2; clone size: -; CDR3 DNA: TGTGCCAGCAGCCCTACACAGGGAACAGCTTTCTTT; CDR3 protein: CASSPTQGTAFF
D gene: TRBD2; J gene: TRBJ2-3; V gene: TRBV9; clone size: -; CDR3 DNA: TGTGCCAGCAGCCTTATTAGCGGGGGGGCAGATACGCAGTATTTT; CDR3 protein: CASSLISGGADTQYF
D gene: -; J gene: TRBJ1-5; V gene: TRBV5-1; clone size: -; CDR3 DNA: TGCGCCAGCAGCCCCCGGCCTACAGGGCGCAATCAGCCCCAGCATTTT; CDR3 protein: CASSPRPTGRNQPQHF
D gene: TRBD2; J gene: TRBJ2-7; V gene: TRBV7-9; clone size: -; CDR3 DNA: TGTGCCAGCAGCGCCCGGGGGGGGCTGACCTACGAGCAGTACTTC; CDR3 protein: CASSARGGLTYEQYF
D gene: TRBD2; J gene: TRBJ2-2; V gene: TRBV5-6; clone size: -; CDR3 DNA: TGTGCCAGCAGCTTCGGGGGGACCGGGGAGCTGTTTTTT; CDR3 protein: CASSFGGTGELFF
D gene: -; J gene: TRBJ2-5; V gene: TRBV7-9; clone size: -; CDR3 DNA: TGTGCCAGCAGCTTAGAGGCACGGGGGACGCGGCTACGAGAGACCCAGTACTTC; CDR3 protein: CASSLEARGTRLRETQYF
D gene: TRBD1; J gene: TRBJ2-7; V gene: TRBV27; clone size: -; CDR3 DNA: TGTGCCAGCAGGCCGGACAGGGGAGGAGCCTACGAGCAGTACTTC; CDR3 protein: CASRPDRGGAYEQYF
D gene: -; J gene: TRBJ2-4; V gene: TRBV24-1; clone size: -; CDR3 DNA: TGTGCCACCAGTGACATAGGGGCGGCCAAAAACATTCAGTACTTC; CDR3 protein: CATSDIGAAKNIQYF
D gene: -; J gene: TRBJ1-2; V gene: TRBV27; clone size: -; CDR3 DNA: TGTGCCAGCAGTTTAACGAGAGGGAGTGGCTACACCTTC; CDR3 protein: CASSLTRGSGYTF